This T cell receptor (beta chain) originates from a study of T cells after yellow fever vaccination. General study points: One caveat is that FACS-sorted repertoires could contain abundant clonotypes contaminating from the bulk population.

Notes on this clonotype: Its antigen is not identified.

TCRdb ran MiXCR on the 5' RACE reads and lists one entry per CDR3 protein. The sample carries just under 600,000 distinct CDR3 sequences, 13% recorded once. The V and J ends lost 1 base and 2 bases, in that order; junction bases with no gene match: 6. Looked up from germline, CDR1 is KGHSH and CDR2 is LQKENI. The CDR3 has 17 amino acids. The material sequenced was PBMCs, taken on the day of the yellow fever booster vaccination. This chain links TRBV18 with TRBJ2-3; 10 positions match TRBD2. The sequence derives from a man aged 25-45 years who received the YFV17D yellow fever vaccine. CDR3 DNA sequence: TGTGCCAGCTCACCACTCGGACTAGCGGCTGTCACAGATACGCAGTATTTT. Translating it yields CASSPLGLAAVTDTQYF.